These 5 T cell receptor beta chains originate from one sample sequenced in a study of monozygotic twins with inflammatory bowel disease. TCRdb reprocessed the 5' RACE reads, keeping one entry per CDR3 protein, no DNA. This repertoire includes over 350,000 distinct CDR3 sequences. Sequences were obtained from blood. Source of these receptors: a human donor with ulcerative colitis or Crohn's disease, or a healthy co-twin of an affected twin (not recorded which).

The J gene is TRBJ2-2, the V gene TRBV20-1; TCRdb outputs TRBD2, but without DNA this stays unchecked. The CDR3 runs 18 residues. Germline V lookup: CDR1 DFQATT, CDR2 SNEGSKA (reference sequence). CDR3 region: CSARFEKILAGGTGELFF.

This sequence joins TRBV7-9 and TRBJ2-5. The CDR3 is made up of 11 amino acids. Per the germline V gene, CDR1 is SEHNR and CDR2 is FQNEAQ (reference sequence). Here the CDR3 reads CASSLTVTQYF.

V usage is TRBV12-3 or TRBV12-4 and J usage is TRBJ2-1; no DNA is available, so the TRBD1 call from TCRdb remains unchecked. The CDR3 length is 15 residues. CDR3 loop: CASRLSGGLYNEQFF.

The genes are TRBV12-5 and TRBJ2-2. Germline V gene lookup returns CDR1 LGHNT and CDR2 FRNRAP. This CDR3 spans 17 amino acids. The CDR3 region is CASGLVITVTNTGELFF. The whole variable domain, filled in from reference TRBV12-5 and TRBJ2-2, reads DARVTQTPRHKVTEMGQEVTMRCQPILGHNTVFWYRQTMMQGLELLAYFRNRAPLDDSGMPKDRFSAEMPDATLATLKIQPSEPRDSAVYFCASGLVITVTNTGELFFGEGSRLTVL.

The V call is TRBV7-2, the J call TRBJ2-2. Germline V gene lookup returns CDR1 SGHTA and CDR2 FQGNSA. This CDR3 is 13 amino acids long. The CDR3 reads CASSLLISGELFF.